This is a list of T cell receptor beta chains from one sample in a study of cytomegalovirus exposure and HLA in healthy donors. Only in-frame clones appear in the TCRdb table, and some are missing; sequencing was by immunoSEQ multiplex PCR. Here the sample spans 200,000 to 250,000 clones, about four fifths being singletons. The specimen was PBMCs. All receptors come from a man between 25 and 39 years old in good health and CMV-seronegative. The CDR3 runs from the conserved cysteine through the conserved F or W. Fields, in order: CDR3 length, clone size, D gene, J gene, V gene, CDR3 DNA, CDR3 protein. A D gene is named only where the DNA matches it firmly. For some rows the clone size is stated as once, few or many, or as a class when expanded; others skip it.

10 few . TRBJ2-5 TRBV7-9 TGTTCCAGCAGTAAAGAGACCCAGTACTTC CSSSKETQYF
16 . TRBD2 TRBJ2-2 TRBV6-5 TGTGCCAGCAGTTATTTAGCGGGGGATAACACCGGGGAGCTGTTTTTT CASSYLAGDNTGELFF
16 . TRBD2 TRBJ2-3 TRBV6-6 TGTGCCAGCAGGAGAGGACTAGCGACCGGCACAGATACGCAGTATTTT CASRRGLATGTDTQYF
15 few TRBD2 TRBJ2-2 TRBV7-6 TGTGCCAGCAGCCCGACTAGCGGGGGGGTCGGGGAGCTGTTTTTT CASSPTSGGVGELFF
13 . TRBD1 TRBJ2-1 TRBV10-3 TGTGCCATCAGCTTTGACAGGGATGGTGAGCAGTTCTTC CAISFDRDGEQFF
13 once . TRBJ1-5 TRBV28 TGTGCCAGCAGTCCCCTAGGGAGGCAGCCCCAGCATTTT CASSPLGRQPQHF
15 . . TRBJ2-3 TRBV7-6 TGTGCCAGCAGCCCCCTCGGACTGATAAGAGATACGCAGTATTTT CASSPLGLIRDTQYF
15 once . TRBJ1-1 TRBV21-1 TGTGCCAGGGTGACCGGAGGTCCGACGGGGACTGAAGCTTTCTTT CARVTGGPTGTEAFF
14 . . TRBJ2-5 TRBV5-1 TGCGCCAGCAGCTTGGAACCGGGACAAGAGACCCAGTACTTC CASSLEPGQETQYF
12 . . TRBJ1-2 TRBV6-5 TGTGCCAGCAGTTACCCCGGACAGGGCTACACCTTC CASSYPGQGYTF
14 few . TRBJ1-1 TRBV19 TGTGCCAGTAGTATCAACAGCCAGAACACTGAAGCTTTCTTT CASSINSQNTEAFF
16 . . TRBJ1-4 TRBV19 TGTGCCAGTAGCCACCCATCAGGGTCAACTAATGAAAAACTGTTTTTT CASSHPSGSTNEKLFF
15 . TRBD1 TRBJ1-5 TRBV6-1 TGTGCCAGCAGTGAACGACAGGGGGCCCATCAGCCCCAGCATTTT CASSERQGAHQPQHF
12 few . TRBJ2-7 TRBV7-9 TGTGCCAGCAGCTTACGTTCGTACGAGCAGTACTTC CASSLRSYEQYF
14 . TRBD2 TRBJ2-1 TRBV7-6 TGTGCCAGCAGGTCTAGCGGGGGTTTATCTGAGCAGTTCTTC CASRSSGGLSEQFF
17 . . TRBJ2-7 TRBV30 TGTGCCTGGAGTCCTCCTGCTAGTTGGCGACTGACGGGGGAGCAGTACTTC CAWSPPASWRLTGEQYF
16 . . TRBJ1-3 TRBV10-3 TGTGCCATCAGTGAGTCAACAGGACCCTCTGGAAACACCATATATTTT CAISESTGPSGNTIYF
14 few . TRBJ1-5 TRBV5-6 TGTGCCAGCAGCTTGTCACAGGGTCTCCGGCCCCAGCATTTT CASSLSQGLRPQHF
16 . TRBD1 TRBJ2-7 TRBV13 TGTGCCAGCAGCCACGCCTCCGGACAGGCCCCCTACGAGCAGTACTTC CASSHASGQAPYEQYF
16 . TRBD2 TRBJ2-2 TRBV5-1 TGCGCCAGCAGCTTTGGACTAGCGGATCTTTCCGGGGAGCTGTTTTTT CASSFGLADLSGELFF
14 . TRBD1 TRBJ1-5 TRBV5-6 TGTGCCAGCAGCTCCGGGACAGGGGGGACGCCCCAGCATTTT CASSSGTGGTPQHF
16 . TRBD2 TRBJ2-7 TRBV5-4 TGTGCCAGCAGCTCCCAAGCGGGAGGGGATTCCTACGAGCAGTACTTC CASSSQAGGDSYEQYF
13 once . TRBJ1-2 TRBV13 TGTGCCAGCAGCCTACAGAGAACGGGGGGCTACACCTTC CASSLQRTGGYTF
14 . . TRBJ1-5 TRBV27 TGTGCCAGCAGTTTATGGGGCGGCAATCAGCCCCAGCATTTT CASSLWGGNQPQHF
14 . . TRBJ1-2 TRBV5-5 TGTGCCAGCAGCTTGGTTACCGGGAACTATGGCTACACCTTC CASSLVTGNYGYTF
15 . TRBD1 TRBJ2-2 TRBV28 TGTGCCAGCAGTTTGGGAGACAGGGGAGCCGGGGAGCTGTTTTTT CASSLGDRGAGELFF
14 . . TRBJ2-6 TRBV5-1 TGCGCCAGCAGCGCCGGGAGTGGGGCCAGCGTCCTGACTTTC CASSAGSGASVLTF
16 . . TRBJ1-2 TRBV28 TGTGCCAGCAGTTCACTCGGGGGGGGGCGCGGCTATGGCTACACCTTC CASSSLGGGRGYGYTF
16 once . TRBJ1-5 TRBV28 TGTGCCAGCACCTCGTGGAGGGAAGGGAGCAATCAGCCCCAGCATTTT CASTSWREGSNQPQHF
17 . TRBD1 TRBJ2-1 TRBV7-9 TGTGCCAGCAGTACCCGGGACAGGGCGAATCGCTACAATGAGCAGTTCTTC CASSTRDRANRYNEQFF
15 . . TRBJ2-5 TRBV7-6 TGTGCCAGCAGCTTAGATGGGAGATGGGAAGAGACCCAGTACTTC CASSLDGRWEETQYF
12 . . TRBJ2-5 TRBV14 TGTGCCAGCAGCCAAGCTCGGGAGACCCAGTACTTC CASSQARETQYF
13 . TRBD1 TRBJ2-7 TRBV10-2 TGCGCCAGCAGCATTGGACAGGGTTACGAGCAGTACTTC CASSIGQGYEQYF
14 few . TRBJ1-1 TRBV5-6 TGTGCCAGCAGCCCCGGCGGGGGCATCACTGAAGCTTTCTTT CASSPGGGITEAFF
16 . TRBD2 TRBJ2-3 TRBV7-2 TGTGCCAGCAGCTATATTGGCGGGGGGTCCACAGATACGCAGTATTTT CASSYIGGGSTDTQYF
14 . . TRBJ2-3 TRBV27 TGTGCCAGCAGTTTATGGAGGGACCTAGATACGCAGTATTTT CASSLWRDLDTQYF
13 . . TRBJ1-5 TRBV9 TGTGCCAGCAGTACAGATAGCAATCAGCCCCAGCATTTT CASSTDSNQPQHF
15 . TRBD1 TRBJ2-5 TRBV27 TGTGCCAGCAGTTTAAATTCAGGGGGCGTCTGGACCCAGTACTTC CASSLNSGGVWTQYF
14 . TRBD2 TRBJ2-7 TRBV6-5 TGTGCCAGCAGTCGCACCGGGACTAGAGACGAGCAGTACTTC CASSRTGTRDEQYF
14 few . TRBJ2-2 TRBV11-3 TGTGCCAGCAGCTTAAGGGGGAGCACCGGGGAGCTGTTTTTT CASSLRGSTGELFF
16 once . TRBJ2-3 TRBV7-6 TGTGCCAGCAGCTTAGAGGTACAGGGCGCCACAGATACGCAGTATTTT CASSLEVQGATDTQYF
15 . . TRBJ1-2 TRBV5-1 TGCGCCAGCAGCTCAATAACGGGAAATCTGCATGGCTACACCTTC CASSSITGNLHGYTF
15 . TRBD2 TRBJ2-5 TRBV19 TGTGCCAGTAGTAACGGCGGGGGGTACCAAGAGACCCAGTACTTC CASSNGGGYQETQYF
10 . . TRBJ2-7 TRBV6-1 TGTGCCAGCAGCCGGTACGAGCAGTACTTC CASSRYEQYF
15 . . TRBJ1-5 TRBV6-1 TGTGCCAGCAGTTCCTTTGACTGGGGCAATCAGCCCCAGCATTTT CASSSFDWGNQPQHF
15 . TRBD1 TRBJ1-1 TRBV9 TGTGCCAGCAGCGCCAGGACAGGGCAGAACACTGAAGCTTTCTTT CASSARTGQNTEAFF
17 . TRBD1 TRBJ2-2 TRBV9 TGTGCCAGCAGCGTCCGAGATGTAGGGGGCCTCACCGGGGAGCTGTTTTTT CASSVRDVGGLTGELFF
14 . TRBD1 TRBJ2-5 TRBV5-6 TGTGCCAGCAGCTTGGCCGGGACAGAGGAGACCCAGTACTTC CASSLAGTEETQYF
17 . TRBD2 TRBJ2-7 TRBV5-1 TGCGCCAGCAGCCCAGGGACTAGAGCGGGGGGTTCCTACGAGCAGTACTTC CASSPGTRAGGSYEQYF
15 . . TRBJ1-2 TRBV6-1 TGTGCCAGCAGTGTTTCCAGGGGATCTCCTGGAAGCTACACCTTC CASSVSRGSPGSYTF
16 . TRBD2 TRBJ2-1 TRBV11-2 TGTGCCAGCAGCTTCCTGGGACTAGCGGGGGTTAATGAGCAGTTCTTC CASSFLGLAGVNEQFF
18 . TRBD1 TRBJ2-7 TRBV19 TGTGCCAGTAGTATAGTCTTCGACAGGGGCCGAACGGCCTACGAGCAGTACTTC CASSIVFDRGRTAYEQYF
15 . TRBD1 TRBJ1-5 TRBV2 TGTGCCAGCAGGGGGACAGGGGGTGAAGGGAGGCCCCAGCATTTT CASRGTGGEGRPQHF
14 . . TRBJ1-3 TRBV9 TGTGCCAGCAGCGTACCGGGGGCTGGAAACACCATATATTTT CASSVPGAGNTIYF
14 . . TRBJ2-1 TRBV5-1 TGCGCCAGCAGCCGAGGGGGGGGCAACAATGAGCAGTTCTTC CASSRGGGNNEQFF